What follows are 9 T cell receptor beta chains derived from one specimen sequenced in a study of response to subunit inactivated influenza vaccine (dated by TCRdb to the late 2010s). Library generation was performed with RT-PCR. The instrument was an Illumina HiSeq 2500. The raw public reads went through TCRdb reprocessing: fastp at Q25, MiXCR clone calling, in-frame beta chains kept. Duplicate CDR3 protein sequences are folded into a single record with the most common DNA and genes. This sample has about 540,000 distinct CDR3 sequences in its table, and around 15% of those were observed once. The ten largest clonotypes hold 11% of the sample. Sample: PBMCs from blood, taken 11 to 12 days after vaccination. All receptors come from a man over 45 who received an inactivated influenza vaccine. Donor details come from another sample of the same person, matched by shared clones.

J is TRBJ2-1 and V is TRBV15; 7 nucleotides align to TRBD1. The CDR3 contains 15 residues. The V gene's germline CDR1 is LNHNV and CDR2 YYDKDF (reference sequence). V dropped 5 bases and J dropped 3; count of bases not matched to a gene: 7. The CDR3 region is CATSARQGRYNEQFF. Written as DNA, the CDR3 is TGTGCCACCAGCGCTCGACAGGGCCGCTACAATGAGCAGTTCTTC.

This clonotype was counted many times. The chain uses TRBV29-1 and TRBJ2-7; the match to TRBD1 covers 7 bases. V was clipped by 2 bases and J by 7 bases; unmatched bases: 14. This CDR3 has 15 amino acids. CDR1 SQVTM and CDR2 ANQGSEA come from the germline V gene. The CDR3 loop reads CSVERSGTASGEQYF. CDR3 nucleotides: TGCAGCGTTGAACGATCCGGGACAGCCTCGGGAGAGCAGTACTTC.

This clonotype was observed a few times. The chain links TRBV29-1 to TRBJ2-1; D might be TRBD1 (7 bases). The CDR3 is 16 amino acids. The germline V and J ends were trimmed by 2 bases and 9 bases, with 23 bases remaining between them. The germline gives CDR1 SQVTM, CDR2 ANQGSEA. As DNA, the CDR3 is TGCAGCGTTGAACCAATGGCGGAGGGGGCGCTGGTTGAGCAGTTCTTC. This gives the protein CSVEPMAEGALVEQFF.

The chain has TRBV20-1 and TRBJ2-5; the match to TRBD1 covers 10 bases. CDR3 length equals 14 residues. Germline V lookup: CDR1 DFQATT, CDR2 SNEGSKA (reference sequence). Germline trimming cut 4 bases from V and 5 bases from J; bases unmatched to any gene: 7. This CDR3 is CSATRQGARETQYF. The CDR3 bases are TGCAGTGCTACCAGACAGGGGGCAAGGGAGACCCAGTACTTC.

This clonotype has ten or more counts. J is TRBJ1-4 and V is TRBV11-2; D is unclear. CDR1 and CDR2 from the germline V gene are SGHAT and FQNNGV. Between the trimmed V and J ends, which lost 1 base and 8 bases, there was a span of 8 bases. CDR3 length: 13 residues. CDR3 amino acids: CASSLVSQEKLFF. CDR3 nucleotide sequence: TGTGCCAGCAGCTTAGTTTCGCAGGAAAAACTGTTTTTT.

The rearrangement uses TRBV18 and TRBJ2-5; TRBD2 is a possible D gene (7 bases). The V and J ends lost 1 base and 3 bases respectively, with 9 bases between them. The CDR3 sequence is 14 residues long. The germline gives CDR1 KGHSH, CDR2 LQKENI. CDR3 sequence reads: CASSPQGGKETQYF. CDR3 DNA: TGTGCCAGCTCACCACAGGGGGGGAAAGAGACCCAGTACTTC.

The chain has TRBV18 and TRBJ2-7; 8 bases fit TRBD2. The germline gives CDR1 KGHSH, CDR2 LQKENI. V dropped 5 bases and J dropped 7; count of bases not matched to a gene: 4. CDR3 length equals 12 residues. The CDR3 DNA is TGTGCCAGCTCAGCACTAGCGGAGGAGCAGTACTTC. Translated: CASSALAEEQYF.

This clonotype was seen ten or more times. This rearrangement joins TRBV18 to TRBJ2-3; D is unclear. Germline CDR1 KGHSH, CDR2 LQKENI. This CDR3 contains 14 residues. V was cut by 8 bases and J by 0 bases, with 12 bases left in between. The CDR3 loop is CASSPLGSTDTQYF. The DNA for the CDR3 is TGTGCCAGCAGCCCCCTGGGCAGCACAGATACGCAGTATTTT.

This clonotype has more than one count but fewer than ten. J is TRBJ2-7 and V is TRBV7-9; 12 bases fit TRBD2. Germline trimming cut 2 bases from V and 3 bases from J; bases unmatched to any gene: 2. There are 15 residues in the CDR3. CDR1 is SEHNR, CDR2 FQNEAQ, per germline (reference sequence). This CDR3 is CASSLPSGRVYEQYF. The CDR3 bases are TGTGCCAGCAGCTTACCTAGCGGGAGGGTCTACGAGCAGTACTTC.